The source of this T cell receptor beta chain is a study of radiation and T cells in renal cell carcinoma. This sample's time point: blood 4 weeks post-SBRT, at nephrectomy. Treatment noted: 15 Gy SBRT to primary tumor, nephrectomy 4 weeks later. This clone was observed a handful of times. The repertoire was sequenced with immunoSEQ multiplex PCR; TCRdb's copy has only in-frame clones and lacks some. The data hold about 100,000 clones, with roughly 88% observed a single time. J was trimmed by 4 bases and V by 2 bases; bases with no gene match: 9. Germline CDR1 ENHRY, CDR2 SYGVKD. The CDR3 is made up of 16 amino acids.

The source is a man aged 60-69 years with renal cell carcinoma. Sequenced material: blood, taken from a patient whose treatment included radiotherapy and nephrectomy. The rearrangement joins TRBV10-3 to TRBJ2-7, with 9 bases that match TRBD1. The CDR3 sequence is CAISEPAGQGEYEQYF. DNA of the CDR3: TGTGCCATCAGTGAGCCCGCGGGACAGGGCGAGTACGAGCAGTACTTC.